This T cell receptor (beta chain) was profiled in a study of T-cell memory formation after mild COVID-19. Study information: TCR clusters mostly belonged to single donors.

The germline V gene has CDR1 LGHNA and CDR2 YSLEER. The CDR3 covers 14 residues. V lost 4 bases and J lost 12; bases outside the gene matches: 12. Barcoded TCR alpha and TCR beta cDNA libraries with UMIs came from 5'RACE using constant-segment primers. From the 5' RACE reads, TCRdb called clonotypes with MiXCR, one entry per CDR3 protein. The sample lists under 200,000 distinct CDR3 sequences, approximately 10% occurring once. The sequence was collected from a man in his late teens or twenties who had mild COVID-19 (a few samples of this study predate the infection). Cell type and time point are not known. The J gene is TRBJ1-5, the V gene TRBV4-3, with 7 bases lining up with TRBD1. The material sequenced was PBMCs or a T cell subset sorted from them (not recorded which). CDR3 protein: CASSPELDRAIQHF. The CDR3 DNA follows: TGCGCCAGCAGCCCAGAGCTAGACAGGGCGATCCAGCATTTT.